The clone carrying this TCR beta chain was counted a few times. This specimen comes from a study of beta chain features in type 1 diabetes. Every bit of the isolated RNA underwent reverse transcription, so sequencing read expressed TCRB transcripts. TCRdb keeps only in-frame clones here, not all; method: immunoSEQ multiplex PCR. The sample lists 810,000 or so clones, 17% occurring once. Sequenced input: naive CD4+ T cells from blood. This sequence was found in a woman in her late teens or twenties in good health.

As DNA, the CDR3 is TGTGCCAGCAGTTTATCCCTACAGCTTTACAATGAGCAGTTCTTC. Translation: CASSLSLQLYNEQFF. The V gene is TRBV28, the J gene TRBJ2-1; D gene ambiguous. Trimming cost V 1 base and J 4 bases, with 11 bases left between them. CDR1 MDHEN and CDR2 SYDVKM come from the germline V gene. The CDR3 is 15 residues long.